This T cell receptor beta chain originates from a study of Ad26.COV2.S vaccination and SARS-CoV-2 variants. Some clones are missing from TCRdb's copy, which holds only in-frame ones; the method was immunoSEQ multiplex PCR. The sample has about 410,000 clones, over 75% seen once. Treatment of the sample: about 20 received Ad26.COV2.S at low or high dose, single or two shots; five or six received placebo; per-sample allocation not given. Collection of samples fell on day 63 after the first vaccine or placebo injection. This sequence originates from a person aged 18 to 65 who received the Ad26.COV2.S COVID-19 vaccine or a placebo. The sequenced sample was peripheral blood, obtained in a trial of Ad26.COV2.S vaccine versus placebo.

In nucleotides, the CDR3 is TGTGCCAGCAGCTTAGGTAGCATTCAGTACTTC. This codes for CASSLGSIQYF. The V and J genes are TRBV11-2 and TRBJ2-4, with D unclear. Trimming took off 1 base at V and 9 bases at J, with 4 bases between the two ends. This CDR3 spans 11 amino acids. CDR1 is SGHAT and CDR2 is FQNNGV in the germline V gene.